This section outlines one T cell receptor (beta chain) sequence together with its context. There is no known antigen for this receptor. No base quality values were provided; no much bigger clone lies one nucleotide off. The data are from a study of chronic HIV infection and antiretroviral therapy (dated by TCRdb to between 2015 and 2017). Libraries were constructed by 5' RACE. Sequencing was performed on an Illumina MiSeq. The public reads were reanalyzed by TCRdb: fastp trimming at Q25, MiXCR alignment, in-frame beta chains only. Records with the same CDR3 protein are collapsed into one entry carrying the most frequent genes and DNA. The sample has more than 25,000 distinct CDR3 sequences on record, more than 7.5% of them singletons. The ten top clones hold more than 2% of the sample. The CDR3 sequence holds 15 residues, the cysteine and phenylalanine included. Of the read, only the CDR3 DNA is kept; its 45 bases are in frame from base 1. From the germline V gene, CDR1 is SQVTM and CDR2 is ANQGSEA. The V end gives up 4 bases and the J end 4 bases, leaving 9 bases in the junction not matched to a gene.

Specimen: peripheral blood. This clonotype was sampled from an adult who had HIV and had not received antiretroviral therapy, or was an uninfected healthy control (not recorded which). The chain was built from TRBV29-1 and TRBJ1-2; TRBD1 agrees with 10 junctional bases. The base sequence is TGCAGCGTTGTACCAGGACAGGGGGACTCCTATGGCTACACCTTC. The translation is CSVVPGQGDSYGYTF. This CDR3, with the reference TRBV29-1 and TRBJ1-2 proteins standing in past its ends, gives the full variable domain SAVISQKPSRDICQRGTSLTIQCQVDSQVTMMFWYRQQPGQSLTLIATANQGSEATYESGFVIDKFPISRPNLTFSTLTVSNMSPEDSSIYLCSVVPGQGDSYGYTFGSGTRLTVV.